This TCR beta chain was identified in a study of T cells in Graves' hyperthyroidism and ophthalmopathy. About the research overall: Peripheral blood was collected at initial diagnosis, before any treatment.

This clonotype was detected many times. Regions amplified from RNA transcripts were the TCR beta CDR3 regions. When the TCR CDR3 underwent first-round RT-PCR, the HTBI primer set was used. TCRdb independently ran MiXCR on the multiplex PCR reads; one entry per CDR3 protein. The profile shows fewer than 700,000 distinct CDR3 sequences, 17% of them singletons. The study excluded patients with uncontrolled infection, other autoimmune disease, pregnancy or lactation. The sequence derives from a woman younger than 30 with Graves' ophthalmopathy. Sequencing was performed on blood.

CDR3 DNA sequence: TGTGCCAGCAACTCGATCGGGACTAGCGGCAATGAGCAGTTCTTC. This translates into CASNSIGTSGNEQFF. This chain uses TRBV28 with TRBJ2-1; TRBD2 aligns across 11 bases. The CDR3 is 15 residues long. The V and J ends lost 7 bases and 6 bases, in that order; junction bases with no gene match: 8. Looked up from germline, CDR1 is MDHEN and CDR2 is SYDVKM.